This T cell receptor (beta chain) emerged from a study of blood T cell repertoires in COVID-19. Across the study: There were acute and convalescent COVID-19 samples, and they came from the United States, Italy and Spain. PBMCs, B-cell-depleted T cells, or T cells were the source of the cDNA or gDNA that made up the material.

CDR1 and CDR2 from the germline V gene are SQVTM and ANQGSEA. The V and J ends lost 0 bases and 2 bases respectively, with 13 bases between them. The CDR3 extends over 15 amino acids. Original handling: Scientists estimated how many nucleated cells there were by amplifying reference gene primers. Assay used: immunoSEQ multiplex PCR; TCRdb lists only in-frame clones, some missing. The DNA gave D and trimming, while V, J and clone size come from that table. The sample lists around 150,000 clones; around 88% were seen once. Source material: peripheral blood. This rearrangement joins TRBV29-1 to TRBJ1-2; tentatively, D is TRBD1 (6 bases). This receptor was taken from a human donor in a cohort sampled during active COVID-19. CDR3 DNA sequence: TGCAGCGTTGAAGATAAGAGGGACATAAACTATGGCTACACCTTC. Translation: CSVEDKRDINYGYTF.